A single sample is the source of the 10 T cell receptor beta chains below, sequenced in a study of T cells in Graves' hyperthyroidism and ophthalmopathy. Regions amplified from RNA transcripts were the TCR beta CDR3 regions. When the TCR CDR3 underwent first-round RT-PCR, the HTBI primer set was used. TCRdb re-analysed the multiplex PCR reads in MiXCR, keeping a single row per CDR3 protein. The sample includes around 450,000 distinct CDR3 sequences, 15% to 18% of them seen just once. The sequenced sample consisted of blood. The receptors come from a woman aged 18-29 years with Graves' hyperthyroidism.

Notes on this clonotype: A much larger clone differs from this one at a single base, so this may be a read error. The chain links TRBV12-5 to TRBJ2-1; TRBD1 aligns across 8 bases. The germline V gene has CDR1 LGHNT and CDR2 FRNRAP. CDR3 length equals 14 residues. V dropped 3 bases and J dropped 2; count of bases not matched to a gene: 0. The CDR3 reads CASGLQGAYNEQFF. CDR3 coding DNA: TGTGCTAGTGGTTTACAGGGGGCCTACAATGAGCAGTTCTTC.

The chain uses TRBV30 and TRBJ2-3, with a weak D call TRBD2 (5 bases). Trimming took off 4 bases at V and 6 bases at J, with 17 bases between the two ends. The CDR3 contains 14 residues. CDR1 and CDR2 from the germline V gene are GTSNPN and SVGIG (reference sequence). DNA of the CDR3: TGTGCCTGGACCGATAGGACTGCCGGGGATACGCAGTATTTT. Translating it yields CAWTDRTAGDTQYF.

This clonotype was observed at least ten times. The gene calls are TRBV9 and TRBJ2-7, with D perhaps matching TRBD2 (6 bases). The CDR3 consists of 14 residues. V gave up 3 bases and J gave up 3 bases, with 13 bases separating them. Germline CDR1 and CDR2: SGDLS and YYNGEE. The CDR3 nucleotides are TGTGCCAGCAGCGCCCAGGAGGGCCGCTACGAGCAGTACTTC. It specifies CASSAQEGRYEQYF.

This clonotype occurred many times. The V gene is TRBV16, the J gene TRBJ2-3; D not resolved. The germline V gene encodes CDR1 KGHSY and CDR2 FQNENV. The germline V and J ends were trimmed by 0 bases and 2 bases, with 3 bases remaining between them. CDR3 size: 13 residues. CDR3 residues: CASSQSVTDTQYF. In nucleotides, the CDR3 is TGTGCCAGCAGCCAATCGGTCACAGATACGCAGTATTTT.

Here the CDR3 DNA reads TGTGCCAGCAGCTGGGAGTTCTTTGGCTACACCTTC. Translated, it gives CASSWEFFGYTF. The chain couples TRBV13 to TRBJ1-2; D remains ambiguous. Germline V gene lookup returns CDR1 PRHDT and CDR2 FYEKMQ (reference sequence). Trimming pared 4 bases from V and 7 bases from J, leaving 10 bases between. The CDR3 is 12 amino acids.

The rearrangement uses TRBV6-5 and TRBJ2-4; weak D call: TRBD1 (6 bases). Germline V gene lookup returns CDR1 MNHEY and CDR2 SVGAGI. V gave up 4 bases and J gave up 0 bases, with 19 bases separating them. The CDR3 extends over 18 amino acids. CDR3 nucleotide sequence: TGTGCCAGCAGTTCCCGAGGAGATGGGGGCCCAGCCAAAAACATTCAGTACTTC. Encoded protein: CASSSRGDGGPAKNIQYF.

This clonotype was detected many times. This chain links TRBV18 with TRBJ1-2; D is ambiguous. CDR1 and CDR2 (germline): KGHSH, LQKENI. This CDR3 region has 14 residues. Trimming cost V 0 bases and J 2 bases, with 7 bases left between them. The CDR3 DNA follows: TGTGCCAGCTCACCACCGGGCTCAAACTATGGCTACACCTTC. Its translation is CASSPPGSNYGYTF.

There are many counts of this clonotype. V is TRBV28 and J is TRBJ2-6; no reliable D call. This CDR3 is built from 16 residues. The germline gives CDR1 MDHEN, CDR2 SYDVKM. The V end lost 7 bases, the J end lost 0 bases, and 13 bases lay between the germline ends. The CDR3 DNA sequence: TGTGCCAGCACCCCGAGAGGAACCTCTGGGGCCAACGTCCTGACTTTC. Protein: CASTPRGTSGANVLTF. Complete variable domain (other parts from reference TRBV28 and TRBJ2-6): DVKVTQSSRYLVKRTGEKVFLECVQDMDHENMFWYRQDPGLGLRLIYFSYDVKMKEKGDIPEGYSVSREKKERFSLILESASTNQTSMYLCASTPRGTSGANVLTFGAGSRLTVL.

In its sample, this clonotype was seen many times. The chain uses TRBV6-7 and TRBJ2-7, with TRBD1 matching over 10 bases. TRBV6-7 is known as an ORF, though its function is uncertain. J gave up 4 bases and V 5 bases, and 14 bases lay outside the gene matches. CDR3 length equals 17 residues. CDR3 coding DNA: TGTGCCAGCAGTACCGGGACAGGGGAGTTGATTTTGTACGAGCAGTACTTC. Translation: CASSTGTGELILYEQYF.

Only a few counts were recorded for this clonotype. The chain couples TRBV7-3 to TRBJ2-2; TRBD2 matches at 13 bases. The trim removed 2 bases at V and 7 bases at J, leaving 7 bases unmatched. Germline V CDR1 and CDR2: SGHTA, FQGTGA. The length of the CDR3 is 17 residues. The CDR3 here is CASSLELAGGPDGELFF. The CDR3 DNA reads TGTGCCAGCAGCTTAGAACTAGCGGGGGGGCCTGACGGGGAGCTGTTTTTT.